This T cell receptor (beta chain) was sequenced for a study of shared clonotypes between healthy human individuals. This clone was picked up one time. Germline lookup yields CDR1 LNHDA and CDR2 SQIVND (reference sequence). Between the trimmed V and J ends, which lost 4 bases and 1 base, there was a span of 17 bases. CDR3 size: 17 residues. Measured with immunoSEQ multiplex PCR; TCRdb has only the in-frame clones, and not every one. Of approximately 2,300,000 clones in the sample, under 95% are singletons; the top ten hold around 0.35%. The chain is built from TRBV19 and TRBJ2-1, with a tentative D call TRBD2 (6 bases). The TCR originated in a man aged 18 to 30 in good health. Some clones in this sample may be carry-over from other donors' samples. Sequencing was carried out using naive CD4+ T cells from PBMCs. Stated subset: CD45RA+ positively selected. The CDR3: CASSTGLKKGSYNEQFF. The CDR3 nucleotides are TGTGCCAGTAGTACTGGACTAAAAAAAGGGTCCTACAATGAGCAGTTCTTC.